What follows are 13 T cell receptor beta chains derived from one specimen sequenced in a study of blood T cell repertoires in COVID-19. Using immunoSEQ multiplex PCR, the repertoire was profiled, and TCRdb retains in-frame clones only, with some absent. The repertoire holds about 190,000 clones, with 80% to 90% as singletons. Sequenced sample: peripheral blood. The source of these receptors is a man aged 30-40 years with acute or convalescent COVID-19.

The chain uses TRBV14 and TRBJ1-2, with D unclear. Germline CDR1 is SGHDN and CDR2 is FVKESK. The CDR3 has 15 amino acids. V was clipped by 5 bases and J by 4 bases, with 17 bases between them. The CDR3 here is CASSVRGRRSYGYTF. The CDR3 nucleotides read TGTGCCAGCAGCGTACGAGGGCGGAGGAGCTATGGCTACACCTTC.

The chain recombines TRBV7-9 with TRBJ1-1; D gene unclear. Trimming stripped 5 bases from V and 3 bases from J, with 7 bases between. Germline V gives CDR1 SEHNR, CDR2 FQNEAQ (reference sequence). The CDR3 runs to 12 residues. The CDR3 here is CASSHTDTEAFF. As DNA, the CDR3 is TGTGCCAGCAGCCACACAGACACTGAAGCTTTCTTT.

CDR3 loop: CASSYRERDVRKTQYF. For the CDR3, the DNA is TGTGCCAGCAGTTACCGGGAGCGGGACGTGAGAAAGACCCAGTACTTC. The chain combines TRBV6-6 with TRBJ2-5, with TRBD2 matching 7 bases. Germline CDR1 is MNHNY and CDR2 is SVGAGI (reference sequence). This CDR3 region has 16 residues. Trimming removed 2 bases from V and 6 bases from J; junction bases left unmatched: 12.

The CDR3 sequence is CAISGFDRSSYEQYF. DNA of the CDR3: TGTGCCATCAGTGGGTTCGACAGGTCCTCCTACGAGCAGTACTTC. The rearrangement links TRBV10-3 to TRBJ2-7; D is perhaps TRBD1 (6 bases). Trimming shortened V by 4 bases and J by 0 bases, and 13 bases separated the two germline ends. The germline gives CDR1 ENHRY, CDR2 SYGVKD. This CDR3 comprises 15 residues.

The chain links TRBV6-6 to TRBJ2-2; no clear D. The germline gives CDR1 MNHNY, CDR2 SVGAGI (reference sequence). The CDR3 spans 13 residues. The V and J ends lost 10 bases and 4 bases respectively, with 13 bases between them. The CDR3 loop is CATLQHATGELFF. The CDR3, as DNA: TGTGCCACTTTACAACACGCCACCGGGGAGCTGTTTTTT.

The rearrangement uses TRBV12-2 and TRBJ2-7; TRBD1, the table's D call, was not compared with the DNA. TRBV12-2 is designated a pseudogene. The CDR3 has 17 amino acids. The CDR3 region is CASRLGMSGQELYEQYF. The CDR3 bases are TGTGCAAGTCGCTTAGGGATGTCGGGACAGGAACTCTACGAGCAGTACTTC.

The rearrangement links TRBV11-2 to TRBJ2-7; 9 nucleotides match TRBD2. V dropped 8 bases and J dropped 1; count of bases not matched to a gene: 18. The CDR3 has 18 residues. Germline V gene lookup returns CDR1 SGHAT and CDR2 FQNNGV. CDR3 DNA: TGTGCCAGCGGGAAATTGGACATTAGCGGGAGTAATTCCTACGAGCAGTACTTC. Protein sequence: CASGKLDISGSNSYEQYF. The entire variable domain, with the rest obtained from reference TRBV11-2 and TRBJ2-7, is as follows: EAGVAQSPRYKIIEKRQSVAFWCNPISGHATLYWYQQILGQGPKLLIQFQNNGVVDDSQLPKDRFSAERLKGVDSTLKIQPAKLEDSAVYLCASGKLDISGSNSYEQYFGPGTRLTVT.

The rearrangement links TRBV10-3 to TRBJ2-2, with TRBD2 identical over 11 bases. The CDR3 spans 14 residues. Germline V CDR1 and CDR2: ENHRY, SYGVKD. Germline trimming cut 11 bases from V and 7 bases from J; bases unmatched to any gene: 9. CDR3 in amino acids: CAAKLAGANGELFF. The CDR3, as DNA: TGTGCCGCCAAACTAGCGGGGGCGAACGGGGAGCTGTTTTTT.

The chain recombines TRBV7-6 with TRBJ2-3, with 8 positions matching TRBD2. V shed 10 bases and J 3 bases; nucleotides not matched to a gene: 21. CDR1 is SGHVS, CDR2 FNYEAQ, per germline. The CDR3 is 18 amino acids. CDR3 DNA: TGTGCCACGAGGACCTTACCCAGCGGGGGCTTTCTTACAGATACGCAGTATTTT. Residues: CATRTLPSGGFLTDTQYF.

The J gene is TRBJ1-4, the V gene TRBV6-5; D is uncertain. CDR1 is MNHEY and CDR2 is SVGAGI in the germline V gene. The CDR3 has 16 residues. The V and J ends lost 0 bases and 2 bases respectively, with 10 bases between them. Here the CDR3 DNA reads TGTGCCAGCAGTTACTCGTTCACGGGGACTAATGAAAAACTGTTTTTT. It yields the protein CASSYSFTGTNEKLFF.

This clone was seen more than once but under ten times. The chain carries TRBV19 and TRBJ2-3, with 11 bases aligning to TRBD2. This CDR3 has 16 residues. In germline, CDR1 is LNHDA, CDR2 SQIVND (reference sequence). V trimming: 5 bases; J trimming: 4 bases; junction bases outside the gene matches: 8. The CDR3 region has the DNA TGTGCCAGTAGTTGGATTAGCGGGAGGGCCCCAGATACGCAGTATTTT. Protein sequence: CASSWISGRAPDTQYF.

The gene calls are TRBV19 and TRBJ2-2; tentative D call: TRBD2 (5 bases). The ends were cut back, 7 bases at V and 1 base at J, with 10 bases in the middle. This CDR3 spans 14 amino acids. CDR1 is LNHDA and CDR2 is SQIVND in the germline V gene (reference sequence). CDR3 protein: CASIKRMNTGELFF. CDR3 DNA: TGTGCCAGTATTAAGCGGATGAACACCGGGGAGCTGTTTTTT.

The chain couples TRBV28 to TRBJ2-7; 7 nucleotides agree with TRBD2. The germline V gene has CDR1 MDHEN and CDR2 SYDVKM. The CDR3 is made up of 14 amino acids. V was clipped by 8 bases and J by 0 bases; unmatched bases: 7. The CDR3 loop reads CASRPAGSSYEQYF. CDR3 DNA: TGTGCCAGCCGTCCAGCGGGGAGCTCCTACGAGCAGTACTTC.